The 25 T cell receptor beta chains in this list originate from one sample, sequenced in a study of OX40 agonist ivuxolimab in advanced cancers. Using immunoSEQ multiplex PCR, the repertoire was profiled, and TCRdb retains in-frame clones only, with some absent. The data show around 70,000 clones, with approximately 80% seen just once and around 1.1% held by the top ten. The material sequenced was CD4+ or CD8+ T cells sorted from blood, taken in a trial of the OX40 agonist ivuxolimab. These receptors originate from an adult with an advanced solid tumor such as melanoma, head and neck, liver or kidney cancer.

The genes are TRBV5-4 and TRBJ1-3; 8 bases line up with TRBD1. The CDR3 spans 16 residues. With V trimmed by 3 bases and J by 0 bases, 5 bases remained unmatched. CDR1 and CDR2 from the germline V gene are SGHNT and YYREEE (reference sequence). The CDR3 DNA sequence: TGTGCCAGCAGCTCCGACAGGGGCGACTCTGGAAACACCATATATTTT. This encodes CASSSDRGDSGNTIYF.

This clone appeared once. The chain couples TRBV11-2 to TRBJ2-1, with D possibly matching TRBD2 (6 bases). Germline V CDR1 and CDR2: SGHAT, FQNNGV. Trimming shortened V by 5 bases and J by 4 bases, and 15 bases separated the two germline ends. The CDR3 runs 15 residues. CDR3 protein: CASSPRTREYNEQFF. The CDR3 region has the DNA TGTGCCAGCAGCCCACGAACCCGGGAGTACAATGAGCAGTTCTTC.

The gene calls are TRBV27 and TRBJ1-2; TRBD1 might be the D (5 bases). The CDR3 loop spans 14 amino acids. Germline values: CDR1 MNHEY, CDR2 SMNVEV (reference sequence). The V end lost 6 bases, the J end lost 4 bases, and 15 bases lay between the germline ends. The CDR3 here is CASSYGDGSYGYTF. Written as DNA, the CDR3 is TGTGCCAGCAGCTACGGGGACGGATCCTATGGCTACACCTTC.

The chain links TRBV18 to TRBJ1-5, with a tentative D call TRBD1 (5 bases). This CDR3 has 15 amino acids. V lost 5 bases and J lost 0, with 11 bases in between. Germline V CDR1 and CDR2: KGHSH, LQKENI. The CDR3 DNA follows: TGTGCCAGCTCATCCTTGGGGGATAGCAATCAGCCCCAGCATTTT. Encoded protein: CASSSLGDSNQPQHF. The full variable domain, completed using reference TRBV18 and TRBJ1-5, is NAGVMQNPRHLVRRRGQEARLRCSPMKGHSHVYWYRQLPEEGLKFMVYLQKENIIDESGMPKERFSAEFPKEGPSILRIQQVVRGDSAAYFCASSSLGDSNQPQHFGDGTRLSIL.

The genes are TRBV7-2 and TRBJ2-2; possibly TRBD2 for D (6 bases). From germline, CDR1 is SGHTA and CDR2 FQGNSA. This CDR3 has 16 amino acids. V dropped 2 bases and J dropped 1 base, with 11 bases sitting between them. The CDR3 DNA reads as TGTGCCAGCAGCTTAAACCAAGCGGGGAACACCGGGGAGCTGTTTTTT. It yields the protein CASSLNQAGNTGELFF.

The J gene is TRBJ1-2, the V gene TRBV29-1, with D uncertain. Germline CDR1 is SQVTM and CDR2 is ANQGSEA. V lost 4 bases to trimming and J lost 7 bases, with 19 bases between them. The CDR3 consists of 14 residues. The CDR3 bases are TGCAGCGTTGGGTCCATAGGGTCTATTACTGGCTACACCTTC. It encodes CSVGSIGSITGYTF. The whole variable domain, remainder taken from reference TRBV29-1 and TRBJ1-2, is SAVISQKPSRDICQRGTSLTIQCQVDSQVTMMFWYRQQPGQSLTLIATANQGSEATYESGFVIDKFPISRPNLTFSTLTVSNMSPEDSSIYLCSVGSIGSITGYTFGSGTRLTVV.

V gene TRBV7-2 combines with J gene TRBJ2-7; 12 bases fit TRBD2. In germline, CDR1 is SGHTA, CDR2 FQGNSA. The CDR3 totals 16 residues. V gave up 1 base and J gave up 0 bases; unmatched junction bases: 1. CDR3 sequence: CASSLGLAGASYEQYF. The CDR3 DNA reads as TGTGCCAGCAGCTTAGGACTAGCGGGGGCCTCCTACGAGCAGTACTTC.

The chain joins TRBV7-3 to TRBJ2-5, with D perhaps TRBD1 (6 bases). Per the germline V gene, CDR1 is SGHTA and CDR2 is FQGTGA. This CDR3 has 15 amino acids. V was pared by 6 bases and J by 1 base, with 15 bases between. CDR3 bases: TGTGCCAGCAGTATATCCCCGGACAGCCAAGAGACCCAGTACTTC. Translating it yields CASSISPDSQETQYF.

This clone turned up a few times. This chain links TRBV6-5 with TRBJ1-2, with 8 bases matching TRBD1. Losses at the gene ends were 6 bases for V and 4 bases for J; bases not matched to a gene: 4. The CDR3 is 13 amino acids. Germline V gene sequence: CDR1 MNHEY, CDR2 SVGAGI. CDR3 amino acids: CASRGQDFYGYTF. CDR3 nucleotides: TGTGCCAGCAGGGGACAGGACTTCTATGGCTACACCTTC.

The chain couples TRBV21-1 to TRBJ2-5. With the DNA end fitting TRBJ2-7 better, the J assignment may be wrong. TRBV21-1 is flagged as a pseudogene. CDR3 size: 14 residues. CDR3 bases: TGTGCCAGCAGCAGAGCAGGGAAGGGCTACGAGCAGTACTTC. It specifies CASSRAGKGYEQYF.

This chain connects TRBV10-1 to TRBJ2-1; 10 bases are shared with TRBD1. Germline-derived CDR1 and CDR2 are WNHNN and SYGVQD (reference sequence). J was trimmed by 8 bases and V by 3 bases; bases with no gene match: 4. The CDR3 consists of 14 residues. CDR3 bases: TGCGCCAGCAGTGATGACAGGGGGCTGGATGAGCAGTTCTTC. Its protein is CASSDDRGLDEQFF.

CDR3 sequence reads: CASFIRDGYTF. The DNA for the CDR3 is TGTGCCAGCTTCATCAGGGATGGCTACACCTTC. This chain joins TRBV6-5 and TRBJ1-2; a possible D gene is TRBD1 (5 bases). Trimming removed 8 bases at V and 6 bases at J, with 10 bases between. The CDR3 consists of 11 residues. Germline lookup yields CDR1 MNHEY and CDR2 SVGAGI.

The rearrangement uses TRBV19 and TRBJ2-3, with D perhaps TRBD1 (7 bases). V gave up 3 bases and J gave up 4 bases, with 17 bases separating them. The germline gives CDR1 LNHDA, CDR2 SQIVND (reference sequence). The CDR3 loop spans 16 amino acids. The CDR3 protein is CASSIPGQRRADTQYF. The DNA for the CDR3 is TGTGCCAGTAGTATCCCGGGACAGCGGAGGGCAGATACGCAGTATTTT.

The rearrangement uses TRBV7-8 and TRBJ2-3, with 9 bases lining up with TRBD2. This CDR3 contains 16 residues. After removal of 8 bases from V and 1 base from J, the junction contained 10 bases not matched to a gene. CDR1 SGHVS and CDR2 FQNEAQ come from the germline V gene. CDR3 residues: CASRAGGPFGTDTQYF. The CDR3 DNA follows: TGTGCCAGCCGCGCGGGGGGGCCTTTCGGCACAGATACGCAGTATTTT.

For the CDR3, the DNA is TGTGCCAGCAGCGTGGGGGGGCGGAGGGAGACCCAGTACTTC. This encodes CASSVGGRRETQYF. The chain couples TRBV7-2 to TRBJ2-5; TRBD2 is a possible D gene (7 bases). Per the germline V gene, CDR1 is SGHTA and CDR2 is FQGNSA. The CDR3 sequence is 14 residues long. Trimming left V 5 bases short and J 5 bases short, with 15 bases between.

The chain uses TRBV10-3 and TRBJ2-1; 7 bases fit TRBD2. J was trimmed by 8 bases and V by 2 bases; bases with no gene match: 18. CDR1 is ENHRY and CDR2 is SYGVKD in the germline V gene. The CDR3 spans 18 residues. The CDR3 coding sequence is TGTGCCATCAGTGAGGCGTCCAACAGAAGAGCGGGGCCGGATGAGCAGTTCTTC. Its protein is CAISEASNRRAGPDEQFF.

This chain connects TRBV7-8 to TRBJ1-2; D perhaps matches TRBD1 (6 bases). Germline V gene data show CDR1 as SGHVS and CDR2 as FQNEAQ. V shed 1 base and J shed 5 bases, with 11 bases lying between them. This CDR3 region has 14 residues. This CDR3 reads CASSLDGGTYGYTF. As DNA, the CDR3 is TGTGCCAGCAGCTTAGACGGGGGGACATATGGCTACACCTTC.

CDR3 in DNA: TGTGCCAGCATGGGAGGCAGGGTTGGCAATCAGCCCCAGCATTTT. Translated: CASMGGRVGNQPQHF. This chain joins TRBV6-1 and TRBJ1-5; a weak D match, TRBD1 (5 bases). The germline gives CDR1 MNHNS, CDR2 SASEGT. V lost 7 bases, J lost 2 bases, and 15 bases lay in between. CDR3 size: 15 residues.

The rearrangement joins TRBV19 to TRBJ2-5, with TRBD1 identical over 8 bases. The J call may not be correct, given that the DNA end is closer to TRBJ2-7. Germline V lookup: CDR1 LNHDA, CDR2 SQIVND (reference sequence). The CDR3 spans 14 residues. The CDR3 reads CASSRTGMVYEQYF. DNA of the CDR3: TGTGCCAGTAGCCGGACAGGGATGGTCTACGAGCAGTACTTC.

The genes are TRBV5-1 and TRBJ2-3; 13 bases agree with TRBD2. V gave up 3 bases and J gave up 6 bases; unmatched junction bases: 4. There are 15 residues in the CDR3. Per germline, CDR1 SGHRS and CDR2 YFSETQ. The CDR3 protein is CASSWTSGGKDTQYF. DNA for the CDR3: TGCGCCAGCAGCTGGACTAGCGGGGGTAAGGATACGCAGTATTTT.

The gene calls are TRBV7-9 and TRBJ1-6; 8 bases align to TRBD1. This CDR3 is built from 16 residues. Germline CDR1 and CDR2: SEHNR and FQNEAQ (reference sequence). The V and J ends lost 4 bases and 9 bases, in that order; junction bases with no gene match: 11. CDR3 bases: TGTGCCAGCAGCTCTTCGGACAGGGTAATCAGTTCACCCCTCCACTTT. Translation: CASSSSDRVISSPLHF.

The chain employs TRBV14 and TRBJ1-2; 8 positions agree with TRBD1. This CDR3 has 16 amino acids. Germline V gives CDR1 SGHDN, CDR2 FVKESK. V was clipped by 4 bases and J by 5 bases; unmatched bases: 12. Here the CDR3 reads CASSRGGDRLRYGYTF. CDR3 nucleotide sequence: TGTGCCAGCAGCCGGGGAGGGGACAGGCTACGATATGGCTACACCTTC.

The chain employs TRBV7-9 and TRBJ1-1, with 9 bases matching TRBD1. Germline V gives CDR1 SEHNR, CDR2 FQNEAQ (reference sequence). CDR3 length: 14 amino acids. V gave up 3 bases and J gave up 8 bases; unmatched junction bases: 7. The CDR3 here is CASSFLGTGTEAFF. The CDR3 DNA reads as TGTGCCAGCAGCTTTCTCGGGACAGGGACAGAAGCTTTCTTT.

The V gene is TRBV2, the J gene TRBJ2-7; the D gene is possibly TRBD2 (5 bases). There are 14 residues in the CDR3. Germline CDR1 and CDR2: SNHLY and FYNNEI. The V and J ends lost 4 bases and 3 bases respectively, with 13 bases between them. CDR3 loop: CASSVYLGGYEQYF. For the CDR3, the DNA is TGTGCCAGCAGTGTCTACCTTGGAGGCTACGAGCAGTACTTC.

This clone was seen once. V usage is TRBV11-2 and J usage is TRBJ1-2; D is possibly TRBD1 (6 bases). Germline-derived CDR1 and CDR2 are SGHAT and FQNNGV. V was pared by 5 bases and J by 5 bases, with 9 bases between. The CDR3 runs to 12 residues. CDR3 DNA sequence: TGTGCCAGCAGCATAGGACAGTATGGCTACACCTTC. Translated: CASSIGQYGYTF.